These 24 T cell receptor beta chains share one sample of origin, sequenced in a study of cytomegalovirus exposure and HLA in healthy donors. PCR primers comprised 60 Vbeta and 13 Jbeta primers. Profiled with immunoSEQ multiplex PCR; TCRdb holds only in-frame clones, not every one. Of about 180,000 clones in the sample, 75% to 85% are singletons; the top ten hold more than 3.5%. Sequencing was performed on PBMCs. The receptors were gathered from a woman aged 55-69 years in good health and CMV-seropositive.

V and J are TRBV5-1 and TRBJ1-2; 8 nucleotides match TRBD1. The V segment lost 4 bases and the J segment 7 bases; nucleotides outside the gene matches: 9. The CDR3 loop spans 14 amino acids. CDR1 SGHRS and CDR2 YFSETQ come from the germline V gene. CDR3 loop: CASSLPDRGSGYTF. CDR3 bases: TGCGCCAGCAGCCTGCCCGACAGGGGAAGTGGCTACACCTTC.

This clone was detected only a few times. The chain recombines TRBV5-6 with TRBJ1-4, with a weak D call TRBD1 (6 bases). CDR3 size: 14 residues. The V and J ends lost 2 bases and 5 bases respectively, with 10 bases between them. CDR1 is SGHDT and CDR2 is YYEEEE in the germline V gene. CDR3 nucleotides: TGTGCCAGCAGCTTAGGGGGGGTCAATGAAAAACTGTTTTTT. Translated, it gives CASSLGGVNEKLFF. The full variable domain, completed using reference TRBV5-6 and TRBJ1-4, is DAGVTQSPTHLIKTRGQQVTLRCSPKSGHDTVSWYQQALGQGPQFIFQYYEEEERQRGNFPDRFSGHQFPNYSSELNVNALLLGDSALYLCASSLGGVNEKLFFGSGTQLSVL.

This clone was seen a few times. The chain has TRBV5-1 and TRBJ2-2; TRBD2 matches 11 bases. The germline V gene has CDR1 SGHRS and CDR2 YFSETQ. The V segment lost 4 bases and the J segment 1 base; nucleotides outside the gene matches: 3. The CDR3 is made up of 16 amino acids. The CDR3 DNA follows: TGCGCCAGCAGCGTCACTAGCGGGGGGAACACCGGGGAGCTGTTTTTT. The encoded protein is CASSVTSGGNTGELFF.

This clone appeared a few times. The rearrangement uses TRBV7-3 and TRBJ2-6; tentatively, D is TRBD1 (5 bases). V lost 1 base to trimming and J lost 0 bases, with 10 bases between them. CDR1 and CDR2 from the germline V gene are SGHTA and FQGTGA. The CDR3 is 17 amino acids. CDR3: CASSLNPTVSGANVLTF. CDR3 in DNA: TGTGCCAGCAGCTTAAACCCGACAGTCTCTGGGGCCAACGTCCTGACTTTC.

The genes are TRBV19 and TRBJ2-5, with 8 bases lining up with TRBD2. The CDR3 is 14 amino acids. Germline values: CDR1 LNHDA, CDR2 SQIVND (reference sequence). V lost 5 bases and J lost 4; bases outside the gene matches: 6. The CDR3 DNA reads TGTGCCAGTAGTCGGCCGGGACTAGGAGAGACCCAGTACTTC. Protein sequence: CASSRPGLGETQYF.

The V call is TRBV19, the J call TRBJ1-1; D call uncertain. V was clipped by 4 bases and J by 3 bases, with 18 bases between them. The germline CDR1 and CDR2 sequences are LNHDA and SQIVND (reference sequence). CDR3 size: 16 residues. CDR3 sequence (DNA): TGTGCCAGTAGTAACCCTCAGGCTCCCTTATACACTGAAGCTTTCTTT. Its protein is CASSNPQAPLYTEAFF. Based on the CDR3 plus reference TRBV19 and TRBJ1-1, the full variable domain is DGGITQSPKYLFRKEGQNVTLSCEQNLNHDAMYWYRQDPGQGLRLIYYSQIVNDFQKGDIAEGYSVSREKKESFPLTVTSAQKNPTAFYLCASSNPQAPLYTEAFFGQGTRLTVV.

The count of this clone is one. CDR3 sequence: CASSLSGTANSPLHF. The DNA of the CDR3 is TGTGCCAGCAGCTTATCCGGGACAGCGAATTCACCCCTCCACTTT. This rearrangement joins TRBV7-2 to TRBJ1-6; 7 nucleotides match TRBD1. The germline gives CDR1 SGHTA, CDR2 FQGNSA. The CDR3 sequence is 15 residues long. J was trimmed by 7 bases and V by 2 bases; bases with no gene match: 5.

This chain connects TRBV5-4 to TRBJ1-4; a weak D match, TRBD1 (5 bases). V gave up 4 bases and J gave up 8 bases, with 12 bases separating them. CDR1 SGHNT and CDR2 YYREEE come from the germline V gene (reference sequence). This CDR3 is 13 amino acids long. The CDR3, as DNA: TGTGCCAGCAGCCTGGCTGACAGCGAAAAACTGTTTTTT. This encodes CASSLADSEKLFF. Combining the CDR3 with reference TRBV5-4 and TRBJ1-4 gives the whole variable domain ETGVTQSPTHLIKTRGQQVTLRCSSQSGHNTVSWYQQALGQGPQFIFQYYREEENGRGNFPPRFSGLQFPNYSSELNVNALELDDSALYLCASSLADSEKLFFGSGTQLSVL.

The chain couples TRBV5-1 to TRBJ2-5; TRBD1 matches 7 bases. The last part of the DNA fits TRBJ2-7 better; the J call may be wrong. Germline V CDR1 and CDR2: SGHRS, YFSETQ. This CDR3 contains 15 residues. CDR3 loop: CASSLPGTAAYEQYF. CDR3 coding DNA: TGCGCCAGCAGCTTGCCCGGGACAGCCGCCTACGAGCAGTACTTC.

J is TRBJ2-3 and V is TRBV5-1; D remains ambiguous. The CDR3 is made up of 13 amino acids. The ends were cut back, 1 base at V and 8 bases at J, with 11 bases in the middle. Germline loops: CDR1 SGHRS, CDR2 YFSETQ. The CDR3 sequence: CASSLTPFATQYF. The CDR3 DNA follows: TGCGCCAGCAGCTTGACTCCTTTCGCTACGCAGTATTTT. The variable domain in full, completed from reference TRBV5-1 and TRBJ2-3, reads KAGVTQTPRYLIKTRGQQVTLSCSPISGHRSVSWYQQTPGQGLQFLFEYFSETQRNKGNFPGRFSGRQFSNSRSEMNVSTLELGDSALYLCASSLTPFATQYFGPGTRLTVL.

DNA for the CDR3: TGTGCCTGGAGTGTCCGCGGGGGCGAGCAGTACTTC. Translating it yields CAWSVRGGEQYF. V is TRBV30 and J is TRBJ2-7; TRBD2 matches at 7 bases. The CDR3 spans 12 residues. Unmatched junction bases numbered 2, after V lost 0 bases and J lost 6 bases. Germline V gives CDR1 GTSNPN, CDR2 SVGIG (reference sequence). The entire variable domain, with the rest obtained from reference TRBV30 and TRBJ2-7, is as follows: SQTIHQWPATLVQPVGSPLSLECTVEGTSNPNLYWYRQAAGRGLQLLFYSVGIGQISSEVPQNLSASRPQDRQFILSSKKLLLSDSGFYLCAWSVRGGEQYFGPGTRLTVT.

The chain joins TRBV11-2 to TRBJ2-5, with D possibly TRBD2 on 5 matching bases. Trimming took 0 bases from V and 5 from J, leaving 13 bases between them. This CDR3 comprises 15 residues. CDR1 and CDR2 from the germline V gene are SGHAT and FQNNGV. CDR3 nucleotides: TGTGCCAGCAGCTTAGAAGAATTAGCGCGGGAGACCCAGTACTTC. It yields the protein CASSLEELARETQYF. The whole variable domain, filled in from reference TRBV11-2 and TRBJ2-5, reads EAGVAQSPRYKIIEKRQSVAFWCNPISGHATLYWYQQILGQGPKLLIQFQNNGVVDDSQLPKDRFSAERLKGVDSTLKIQPAKLEDSAVYLCASSLEELARETQYFGPGTRLLVL.

The chain uses TRBV7-8 and TRBJ1-2, with 11 positions matching TRBD1. The CDR3 is 13 residues long. Per germline, CDR1 SGHVS and CDR2 FQNEAQ. Germline trimming cut 4 bases from V and 8 bases from J; bases unmatched to any gene: 3. The CDR3 region has the DNA TGTGCCAGCAGCTATGGACAGGGGGCGGGCTACACCTTC. Encoded protein: CASSYGQGAGYTF.

The V gene is TRBV5-1, the J gene TRBJ2-2; 10 nucleotides match TRBD2. The V gene's germline CDR1 is SGHRS and CDR2 YFSETQ. The CDR3 totals 15 residues. The CDR3 reads CAGKGLALNTGELFF. DNA of the CDR3: TGCGCTGGGAAGGGACTAGCGCTGAACACCGGGGAGCTGTTTTTT.

The V call is TRBV5-6, the J call TRBJ2-7; D call uncertain. The germline CDR1 and CDR2 sequences are SGHDT and YYEEEE. CDR3 length equals 11 residues. The ends were cut back, 0 bases at V and 7 bases at J, with 5 bases in the middle. The CDR3 region has the DNA TGTGCCAGCAGCTTGGCGGAGGAGCAGTACTTC. It specifies CASSLAEEQYF.

The chain joins TRBV5-1 to TRBJ2-3, with 8 bases fitting TRBD1. CDR3 length: 16 amino acids. Germline trimming cut 0 bases from V and 2 bases from J; bases unmatched to any gene: 5. Germline V gene lookup returns CDR1 SGHRS and CDR2 YFSETQ. The CDR3 loop reads CASSLDMDRVTDTQYF. CDR3 nucleotides: TGCGCCAGCAGCTTGGATATGGACAGGGTCACAGATACGCAGTATTTT.

A word on this clone: Sequence at one end of the junction differs from germline and may be a read error. V usage is TRBV5-1 and J usage is TRBJ2-6; tentatively, D is TRBD1 (5 bases). This CDR3 comprises 15 residues. CDR1 and CDR2 from the germline V gene are SGHRS and YFSETQ. The DNA of the CDR3 is TGCGCCAGCAGCTTGAAAAACTCTGGGGCCAACGGCCTGACTTTC. Protein sequence: CASSLKNSGANGLTF.

The chain carries TRBV5-1 and TRBJ2-7; TRBD2 matches at 12 bases. This CDR3 comprises 16 residues. Trimming took 1 base from V and 4 from J; bases not matched to a gene: 6. Germline V lookup: CDR1 SGHRS, CDR2 YFSETQ. The DNA of the CDR3 is TGCGCCAGCAGCTTGATCCCTAGCGGGAGGGGGTACGAGCAGTACTTC. The encoded protein is CASSLIPSGRGYEQYF.

Note on this clone: A read error may account for a junction end that differs from germline. V gene TRBV9 combines with J gene TRBJ2-6; tentatively, D is TRBD1 (5 bases). This CDR3 region has 16 residues. The germline V gene encodes CDR1 SGDLS and CDR2 YYNGEE. Written as DNA, the CDR3 is TGTGCCAGCAGCGTAGTTCCAACCCCTGGGGCCAACGGCCTGACTTTC. The encoded protein is CASSVVPTPGANGLTF.

The chain uses TRBV9 and TRBJ2-7; 16 positions match TRBD2. The CDR3 has 19 residues. J gave up 5 bases and V 2 bases, and 13 bases lay outside the gene matches. From germline, CDR1 is SGDLS and CDR2 YYNGEE. Here the CDR3 reads CASSVTPGLAGGPFDEQYF. As DNA, the CDR3 is TGTGCCAGCAGCGTCACCCCGGGACTAGCGGGAGGGCCGTTTGACGAGCAGTACTTC. Full variable domain (rest looked up from reference TRBV9 and TRBJ2-7): DSGVTQTPKHLITATGQRVTLRCSPRSGDLSVYWYQQSLDQGLQFLIQYYNGEERAKGNILERFSAQQFPDLHSELNLSSLELGDSALYFCASSVTPGLAGGPFDEQYFGPGTRLTVT.

This clone has a handful of counts. The CDR3, as DNA: TGTGCCAGTAGTCCGAGCACTGGGGCCAACGTCCTGACTTTC. Protein sequence: CASSPSTGANVLTF. The chain uses TRBV19 and TRBJ2-6; unclear D gene. CDR1 and CDR2 (germline): LNHDA, SQIVND (reference sequence). The CDR3 has 14 amino acids. The V gene lost 5 bases and the J gene lost 2 bases, with 7 bases spanning the gap.

The chain carries TRBV5-5 and TRBJ2-7, with 8 bases matching TRBD1. Germline V CDR1 and CDR2: SGHKS, YYEKEE (reference sequence). CDR3 length: 15 residues. The J segment lost 1 base and the V segment lost 3 bases, leaving 6 bases of the junction unmatched. CDR3 protein: CASSWVGTGSYEQYF. The CDR3 region has the DNA TGTGCCAGCAGCTGGGTGGGGACAGGATCCTACGAGCAGTACTTC.

This clone was detected only a few times. The rearrangement joins TRBV27 to TRBJ2-1; D remains ambiguous. Trimming pared 2 bases from V and 0 bases from J, leaving 11 bases between. There are 16 residues in the CDR3. Germline lookup yields CDR1 MNHEY and CDR2 SMNVEV (reference sequence). This CDR3 reads CASSLIARSSYNEQFF. In nucleotides, the CDR3 is TGTGCCAGCAGTTTAATCGCGAGAAGCTCCTACAATGAGCAGTTCTTC.

V usage is TRBV18 and J usage is TRBJ2-1, with 9 bases identical to TRBD1. V lost 0 bases and J lost 6; bases outside the gene matches: 18. Germline CDR1 reads KGHSH; CDR2 reads LQKENI. The CDR3 loop spans 20 amino acids. CDR3 DNA sequence: TGTGCCAGCTCACCACCCCCGTCGGGACAGGGCATATCCCAGGGCAATGAGCAGTTCTTC. This gives the protein CASSPPPSGQGISQGNEQFF.